This T cell receptor beta chain stems from a study of T cell responses to AZD1222 COVID-19 vaccine. Study results and caveats: Reportedly, nearly half of unique spike TCRs recognized epitopes outside B.1.351/B.1.1.7 mutations.

In the case of this clone: As yet, its antigen is unknown.

This CDR3 is 15 amino acids long. Trimming removed 4 bases at V and 6 bases at J, with 16 bases between. Per germline, CDR1 LGHNA and CDR2 YNFKEQ. Measured with immunoSEQ multiplex PCR; TCRdb has only the in-frame clones, and not every one. The sample lists roughly 120,000 clones; roughly nine tenths were seen once. Second-dose recipients at about 4 or about 12 weeks were treated as one pooled group. The receptor was isolated from an adult who received the AZD1222 COVID-19 vaccine. The chain is built from TRBV4-2 and TRBJ2-1; D may be TRBD1 or TRBD2 (7 bases each). The sample consisted of peripheral blood, taken 28 days after the second AZD1222 dose. CDR3 DNA: TGTGCCAGCAGCCCCCAGGGGGGGGACGGCAATGAGCAGTTCTTC. Translation: CASSPQGGDGNEQFF.